This is a list of T cell receptor beta chains from one sample in a study of CD8 T cells in Susac syndrome. TCRdb reanalysed the immunoSEQ multiplex PCR reads using MiXCR and keeps one entry per CDR3 protein. This repertoire shows some 210,000 distinct CDR3 sequences, about 94% found once; its top ten account for approximately 0.15%. Input material: CD4+ T cells from PBMCs. These receptors all stem from a human donor with Susac syndrome. The CDR3 runs from the conserved cysteine through the conserved F or W. Fields, in order: V gene, CDR3 length, clone size, D gene, J gene, CDR3 protein, CDR3 DNA. The D gene is left open where the match is weak. Expanded clones get a size class; other rows say once, few or many, or leave the size out.

V gene: TRBV30
CDR3 length: 14
clone size: -
D gene: -
J gene: TRBJ1-1
CDR3 protein: CAWSVEGGNTEAFF
CDR3 DNA: TGTGCCTGGAGTGTGGAGGGGGGGAACACTGAAGCTTTCTTT

V gene: TRBV20-1
CDR3 length: 14
clone size: -
D gene: -
J gene: TRBJ2-4
CDR3 protein: CSARDPSGANIQYF
CDR3 DNA: TGCAGTGCTAGAGATCCGAGTGGAGCGAACATTCAGTACTTC

V gene: TRBV30
CDR3 length: 13
clone size: once
D gene: TRBD1
J gene: TRBJ2-5
CDR3 protein: CASLDRGGETQYF
CDR3 DNA: TGTGCCTCCCTCGACAGGGGGGGAGAGACCCAGTACTTC

V gene: TRBV2
CDR3 length: 16
clone size: -
D gene: -
J gene: TRBJ1-5
CDR3 protein: CASSDPRGLGNQPQHF
CDR3 DNA: TGTGCCAGCAGTGACCCCAGGGGTCTGGGTAATCAGCCCCAGCATTTT

V gene: TRBV5-1
CDR3 length: 15
clone size: -
D gene: TRBD2
J gene: TRBJ2-5
CDR3 protein: CASSFGGGDSGTQYF
CDR3 DNA: TGCGCCAGCAGCTTCGGCGGGGGGGATTCGGGGACCCAGTACTTC

V gene: TRBV7-8
CDR3 length: 16
clone size: -
D gene: TRBD1
J gene: TRBJ2-7
CDR3 protein: CASSLGRRRGSGEQYF
CDR3 DNA: TGTGCCAGCAGCTTAGGGCGGCGCAGGGGGAGTGGGGAGCAGTACTTC

V gene: TRBV6-5
CDR3 length: 16
clone size: -
D gene: TRBD2
J gene: TRBJ2-1
CDR3 protein: CASSYEGGGAHNEQFF
CDR3 DNA: TGTGCCAGCAGTTATGAGGGCGGGGGGGCCCACAATGAGCAGTTCTTC

V gene: TRBV15
CDR3 length: 15
clone size: -
D gene: -
J gene: TRBJ1-5
CDR3 protein: CATSTPRRVGQPQHF
CDR3 DNA: TGTGCCACCAGCACCCCAAGGAGGGTAGGGCAGCCCCAGCATTTT

V gene: TRBV6-5
CDR3 length: 14
clone size: -
D gene: -
J gene: TRBJ1-1
CDR3 protein: CASSYLRLNTEAFF
CDR3 DNA: TGTGCCAGCAGTTACCTTCGACTGAACACTGAAGCTTTCTTT

V gene: TRBV5-6
CDR3 length: 13
clone size: -
D gene: -
J gene: TRBJ1-5
CDR3 protein: CASSLGRVQPQHF
CDR3 DNA: TGTGCCAGCAGCCTGGGGAGGGTTCAGCCCCAGCATTTT

V gene: TRBV19
CDR3 length: 12
clone size: -
D gene: -
J gene: TRBJ2-3
CDR3 protein: CASGVSTDTQYF
CDR3 DNA: TGTGCCAGTGGGGTGAGCACAGATACGCAGTATTTT

V gene: TRBV11-2
CDR3 length: 14
clone size: -
D gene: -
J gene: TRBJ2-7
CDR3 protein: CASSAWGSSYEQYF
CDR3 DNA: TGTGCCAGCAGCGCCTGGGGCAGCTCCTACGAGCAGTACTTC

V gene: TRBV28
CDR3 length: 12
clone size: -
D gene: -
J gene: TRBJ1-5
CDR3 protein: CASKEFNQPQHF
CDR3 DNA: TGTGCTAGCAAGGAATTCAATCAGCCCCAGCATTTT

V gene: TRBV4-3
CDR3 length: 16
clone size: once
D gene: TRBD1
J gene: TRBJ2-1
CDR3 protein: CASSQAGQGSYNEQFF
CDR3 DNA: TGCGCCAGCAGCCAGGCGGGACAGGGTTCCTACAATGAGCAGTTCTTC

V gene: TRBV30
CDR3 length: 16
clone size: -
D gene: -
J gene: TRBJ1-2
CDR3 protein: CAWRAGTDVNYYGYTF
CDR3 DNA: TGTGCCTGGAGAGCTGGGACGGACGTCAACTACTATGGCTACACCTTC

V gene: TRBV7-2
CDR3 length: 14
clone size: -
D gene: -
J gene: TRBJ2-7
CDR3 protein: CASSPGLFSYEQYF
CDR3 DNA: TGTGCCAGCAGCCCCGGTCTGTTCTCCTACGAGCAGTACTTC

V gene: TRBV2
CDR3 length: 15
clone size: -
D gene: TRBD1
J gene: TRBJ1-5
CDR3 protein: CASSQETGENQPQHF
CDR3 DNA: TGTGCCAGCAGCCAGGAGACAGGGGAAAATCAGCCCCAGCATTTT

V gene: TRBV20-1
CDR3 length: 14
clone size: -
D gene: TRBD2
J gene: TRBJ2-6
CDR3 protein: CSATGGSGANVLTF
CDR3 DNA: TGCAGTGCTACGGGGGGTTCTGGGGCCAACGTCCTGACTTTC

V gene: TRBV14
CDR3 length: 14
clone size: -
D gene: -
J gene: TRBJ1-1
CDR3 protein: CASSPIDTNTEAFF
CDR3 DNA: TGTGCCAGCAGCCCCATCGACACGAACACTGAAGCTTTCTTT

V gene: TRBV19
CDR3 length: 12
clone size: -
D gene: -
J gene: TRBJ1-1
CDR3 protein: CASSPGLPEAFF
CDR3 DNA: TGTGCCAGTAGTCCGGGCCTGCCCGAAGCTTTCTTT

V gene: TRBV30
CDR3 length: 13
clone size: -
D gene: -
J gene: TRBJ2-1
CDR3 protein: CAWSDGVYNEQFF
CDR3 DNA: TGTGCCTGGAGTGACGGTGTATACAATGAGCAGTTCTTC

V gene: TRBV30
CDR3 length: 13
clone size: -
D gene: -
J gene: TRBJ1-3
CDR3 protein: CAWSGTSGNTIYF
CDR3 DNA: TGTGCCTGGAGTGGTACCTCTGGAAACACCATATATTTT

V gene: TRBV20-1
CDR3 length: 16
clone size: -
D gene: TRBD1
J gene: TRBJ2-1
CDR3 protein: CSAPQRQGAEYNEQFF
CDR3 DNA: TGCAGTGCTCCCCAAAGACAGGGGGCGGAATACAATGAGCAGTTCTTC

V gene: TRBV28
CDR3 length: 13
clone size: -
D gene: -
J gene: TRBJ2-4
CDR3 protein: CASSSGGGNIQYF
CDR3 DNA: TGTGCCAGCAGTTCCGGCGGGGGCAACATTCAGTACTTC

V gene: TRBV19
CDR3 length: 13
clone size: -
D gene: TRBD1
J gene: TRBJ2-2
CDR3 protein: CASGTGVTGELFF
CDR3 DNA: TGTGCCAGCGGGACAGGGGTTACCGGGGAGCTGTTTTTT

V gene: TRBV7-9
CDR3 length: 12
clone size: few
D gene: -
J gene: TRBJ2-3
CDR3 protein: CASSPTGDTQYF
CDR3 DNA: TGTGCCAGCAGCCCGACCGGCGATACGCAGTATTTT

V gene: TRBV19
CDR3 length: 16
clone size: -
D gene: -
J gene: TRBJ1-6
CDR3 protein: CASSIDRPGDNSPLHF
CDR3 DNA: TGTGCCAGTAGTATAGATCGCCCAGGGGATAATTCACCCCTCCACTTT

V gene: TRBV2
CDR3 length: 13
clone size: -
D gene: -
J gene: TRBJ1-1
CDR3 protein: CASSEFMNTEAFF
CDR3 DNA: TGTGCCAGCAGTGAGTTCATGAACACTGAAGCTTTCTTT

V gene: TRBV20-1
CDR3 length: 16
clone size: -
D gene: TRBD1
J gene: TRBJ1-6
CDR3 protein: CSAREGTGALNSPLHF
CDR3 DNA: TGCAGTGCTAGAGAAGGAACAGGGGCGTTGAATTCACCCCTCCACTTT

V gene: TRBV20-1
CDR3 length: 14
clone size: -
D gene: TRBD1
J gene: TRBJ1-2
CDR3 protein: CSASSGAGGDGYTF
CDR3 DNA: TGCAGTGCTAGCTCGGGGGCAGGGGGTGACGGCTACACCTTC

V gene: TRBV6-1
CDR3 length: 13
clone size: -
D gene: TRBD1
J gene: TRBJ1-1
CDR3 protein: CASTLTGDTEAFF
CDR3 DNA: TGTGCCAGCACCTTGACAGGGGACACTGAAGCTTTCTTT

V gene: TRBV29-1
CDR3 length: 17
clone size: once
D gene: TRBD1
J gene: TRBJ1-2
CDR3 protein: CSVEDRRTGGGHYGYTF
CDR3 DNA: TGCAGCGTTGAAGATCGTAGGACAGGGGGCGGGCACTATGGCTACACCTTC

V gene: TRBV20-1
CDR3 length: 12
clone size: -
D gene: -
J gene: TRBJ1-1
CDR3 protein: CSGGAVNTEAFF
CDR3 DNA: TGCAGTGGGGGGGCGGTTAACACTGAAGCTTTCTTT

V gene: TRBV6-1
CDR3 length: 15
clone size: -
D gene: -
J gene: TRBJ1-5
CDR3 protein: CASSERGRVVQPQHF
CDR3 DNA: TGTGCCAGCAGTGAACGGGGGAGGGTGGTACAGCCCCAGCATTTT

V gene: TRBV11-2
CDR3 length: 15
clone size: -
D gene: TRBD2
J gene: TRBJ2-3
CDR3 protein: CASMILAGGQDTQYF
CDR3 DNA: TGTGCCAGCATGATACTAGCGGGGGGGCAAGATACGCAGTATTTT

V gene: TRBV12-5
CDR3 length: 14
clone size: -
D gene: -
J gene: TRBJ1-3
CDR3 protein: CASGSDGGGNTIYF
CDR3 DNA: TGTGCTAGTGGTTCGGATGGAGGTGGAAACACCATATATTTT

V gene: TRBV5-1
CDR3 length: 16
clone size: -
D gene: TRBD1
J gene: TRBJ2-1
CDR3 protein: CASSLDRGSSYNEQFF
CDR3 DNA: TGCGCCAGCAGCTTAGACAGGGGCAGCTCCTACAATGAGCAGTTCTTC

V gene: TRBV5-1
CDR3 length: 15
clone size: -
D gene: -
J gene: TRBJ2-7
CDR3 protein: CASSLDHSYSYEQYF
CDR3 DNA: TGCGCCAGCAGCTTGGATCACTCCTACTCCTACGAGCAGTACTTC

V gene: TRBV20-1
CDR3 length: 14
clone size: once
D gene: TRBD1
J gene: TRBJ2-4
CDR3 protein: CSARTGQVDDIQYF
CDR3 DNA: TGCAGTGCTCGTACGGGACAGGTTGATGACATTCAGTACTTC

V gene: TRBV5-1
CDR3 length: 13
clone size: -
D gene: -
J gene: TRBJ2-1
CDR3 protein: CASSAGRDNEQFF
CDR3 DNA: TGCGCCAGCAGCGCTGGGCGGGACAATGAGCAGTTCTTC

V gene: TRBV5-1
CDR3 length: 15
clone size: -
D gene: TRBD1
J gene: TRBJ1-6
CDR3 protein: CASSLVQGGNSPLHF
CDR3 DNA: TGCGCCAGCAGCTTGGTTCAGGGGGGTAATTCACCCCTCCACTTT

V gene: TRBV28
CDR3 length: 16
clone size: once
D gene: -
J gene: TRBJ2-5
CDR3 protein: CASSPGQASIGETQYF
CDR3 DNA: TGTGCCAGCAGTCCCGGACAAGCCAGTATCGGAGAGACCCAGTACTTC

V gene: TRBV6-2/TRBV6-3
CDR3 length: 14
clone size: -
D gene: -
J gene: TRBJ2-1
CDR3 protein: CASGQRQGRNEQFF
CDR3 DNA: TGTGCCAGCGGACAGAGGCAGGGGAGGAATGAGCAGTTCTTC

V gene: TRBV13
CDR3 length: 17
clone size: -
D gene: TRBD1
J gene: TRBJ1-4
CDR3 protein: CASSLGPGQGENEKLFF
CDR3 DNA: TGTGCCAGCAGCTTAGGACCGGGACAGGGCGAAAATGAAAAACTGTTTTTT

V gene: TRBV18
CDR3 length: 17
clone size: -
D gene: TRBD1
J gene: TRBJ2-3
CDR3 protein: CASSPLTGTGGTDTQYF
CDR3 DNA: TGTGCCAGCTCACCACTTACCGGGACAGGGGGCACAGATACGCAGTATTTT

V gene: TRBV5-8
CDR3 length: 15
clone size: once
D gene: -
J gene: TRBJ1-5
CDR3 protein: CTSPASEGRGQPQHF
CDR3 DNA: TGTACCAGTCCCGCTTCGGAGGGCAGGGGACAGCCCCAGCATTTT

V gene: TRBV24-1
CDR3 length: 14
clone size: once
D gene: -
J gene: TRBJ1-2
CDR3 protein: CATSEDRANYGYTF
CDR3 DNA: TGTGCCACCAGTGAAGACAGAGCTAACTATGGCTACACCTTC

V gene: TRBV6-2/TRBV6-3
CDR3 length: 15
clone size: once
D gene: -
J gene: TRBJ2-7
CDR3 protein: CASSYSPGPGGEQYF
CDR3 DNA: TGTGCCAGCAGTTACTCCCCGGGCCCAGGAGGCGAGCAGTACTTC

V gene: TRBV13
CDR3 length: 15
clone size: -
D gene: -
J gene: TRBJ2-7
CDR3 protein: CASRRLGALSYEQYF
CDR3 DNA: TGTGCCAGCCGACGATTGGGGGCACTCAGCTACGAGCAGTACTTC

V gene: TRBV30
CDR3 length: 15
clone size: once
D gene: -
J gene: TRBJ1-5
CDR3 protein: CAWSAGPLRNQPQHF
CDR3 DNA: TGTGCCTGGAGTGCCGGACCTCTACGCAATCAGCCCCAGCATTTT

V gene: TRBV24-1
CDR3 length: 13
clone size: once
D gene: -
J gene: TRBJ2-1
CDR3 protein: CATRRGGQNEQFF
CDR3 DNA: TGTGCCACCAGGAGGGGGGGCCAGAATGAGCAGTTCTTC

V gene: TRBV3-1
CDR3 length: 15
clone size: -
D gene: -
J gene: TRBJ2-6
CDR3 protein: CASSQDFSGANVLTF
CDR3 DNA: TGTGCCAGCAGCCAAGACTTCTCTGGGGCCAACGTCCTGACTTTC

V gene: TRBV27
CDR3 length: 12
clone size: -
D gene: -
J gene: TRBJ2-7
CDR3 protein: CASSLLSGEQYF
CDR3 DNA: TGTGCCAGCAGTTTACTTAGCGGCGAGCAGTACTTC

V gene: TRBV4-3
CDR3 length: 15
clone size: -
D gene: -
J gene: TRBJ1-2
CDR3 protein: CASSQDYRDGDGYTF
CDR3 DNA: TGCGCCAGCAGCCAAGATTACCGGGACGGGGATGGCTACACCTTC